This T cell receptor beta chain emerged from a study of blood T cells in healthy people across ages. Germline CDR1 MDHEN, CDR2 SYDVKM. This CDR3 is built from 12 residues. V lost 5 bases to trimming and J lost 5 bases, with 7 bases between them. The use of a sample-barcoded 5' primer and a J-beta primer mix characterized a second PCR of about 7 to 12 cycles. All samples gave at least 2.5 million CDR3-containing paired-end reads. MiXCR was run by TCRdb on the 5' RACE reads, yielding one entry per CDR3 protein. The table records 700,000 or so distinct CDR3 sequences, roughly two fifths of them present only once. The total RNA that was extracted per sample amounted to at least 5.5 micrograms.

This TCR was sampled from an elderly man in good health. The rearrangement uses TRBV28 and TRBJ2-1; no clear D gene. The material sequenced was blood. The CDR3 protein is CASSRRNNEQFF. In nucleotides, the CDR3 is TGTGCCAGCAGTCGTAGGAACAATGAGCAGTTCTTC.